Below are 4 T cell receptor beta chains sequenced from a single sample in a study of monozygotic twins with inflammatory bowel disease. Following a re-call of the 5' RACE reads, TCRdb has one entry per CDR3 protein and lacks DNA. This repertoire includes around 140,000 distinct CDR3 sequences. Sequences were obtained from blood. The source of these receptors is a human donor with ulcerative colitis or Crohn's disease, or a healthy co-twin of an affected twin (not recorded which).

The chain combines TRBV11-2 with TRBJ1-2; TCRdb's assignment of TRBD1 cannot be checked, as there is no DNA. This CDR3 contains 11 residues. Per the germline V gene, CDR1 is SGHAT and CDR2 is FQNNGV. This CDR3 is CADRPVGGYTF.

This chain links TRBV5-4 with TRBJ2-2; TCRdb's D gene call, TRBD1, goes unchecked for lack of DNA. This CDR3 is 16 amino acids long. Looked up from germline, CDR1 is SGHNT and CDR2 is YYREEE (reference sequence). The CDR3 here is CASSATGGVFAGELFF.

The V call is TRBV12-3 or TRBV12-4, the J call TRBJ2-2; TCRdb gives TRBD2 as the D gene, but with no DNA this cannot be confirmed. The CDR3 is 17 residues long. The CDR3: CASSFPSRGRSPGELFF.

V usage is TRBV6-5 and J usage is TRBJ1-1. This CDR3 contains 13 residues. The V gene's germline CDR1 is MNHEY and CDR2 SVGAGI. The CDR3 loop is CASIGTSGTEAFF.